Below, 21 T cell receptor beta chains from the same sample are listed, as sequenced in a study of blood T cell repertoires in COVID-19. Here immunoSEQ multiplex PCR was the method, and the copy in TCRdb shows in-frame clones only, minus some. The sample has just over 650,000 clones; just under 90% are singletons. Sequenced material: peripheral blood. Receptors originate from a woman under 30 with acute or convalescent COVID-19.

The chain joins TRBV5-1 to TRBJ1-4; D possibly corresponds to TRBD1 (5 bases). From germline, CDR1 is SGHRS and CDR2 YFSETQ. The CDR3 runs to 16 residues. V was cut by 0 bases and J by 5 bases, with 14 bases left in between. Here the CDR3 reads CASSLAGQGGNEKLFF. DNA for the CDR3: TGCGCCAGCAGCTTGGCCGGGCAGGGAGGGAATGAAAAACTGTTTTTT.

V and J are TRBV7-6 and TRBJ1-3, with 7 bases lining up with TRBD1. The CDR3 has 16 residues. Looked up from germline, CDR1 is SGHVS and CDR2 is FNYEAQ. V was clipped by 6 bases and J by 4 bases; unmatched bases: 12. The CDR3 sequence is CASREEGAGEGNTIYF. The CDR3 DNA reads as TGTGCCAGCAGGGAAGAGGGGGCAGGAGAAGGAAACACCATATATTTT.

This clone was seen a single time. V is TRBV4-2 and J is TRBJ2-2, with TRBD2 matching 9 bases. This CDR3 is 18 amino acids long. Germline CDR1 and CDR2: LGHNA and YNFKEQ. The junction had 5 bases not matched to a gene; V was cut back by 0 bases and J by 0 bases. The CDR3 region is CASSQEVAGGPNTGELFF. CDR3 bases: TGTGCCAGCAGCCAAGAGGTGGCGGGGGGGCCGAACACCGGGGAGCTGTTTTTT.

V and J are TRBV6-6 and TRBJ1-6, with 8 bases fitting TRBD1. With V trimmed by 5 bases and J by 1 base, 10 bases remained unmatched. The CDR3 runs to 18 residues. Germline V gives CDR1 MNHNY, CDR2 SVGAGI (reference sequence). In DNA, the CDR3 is TGTGCCAGCAGTCGGACAGGGAATGAAGGGTCCTATAATTCACCCCTCCACTTT. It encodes CASSRTGNEGSYNSPLHF.

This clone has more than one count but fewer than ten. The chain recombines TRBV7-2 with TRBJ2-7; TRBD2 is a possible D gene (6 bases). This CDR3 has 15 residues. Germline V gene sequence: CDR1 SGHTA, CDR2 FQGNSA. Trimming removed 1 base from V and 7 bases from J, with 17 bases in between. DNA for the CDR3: TGTGCCAGCAGCTTAGACGGATCGGGGGTTGGGGAGCAGTACTTC. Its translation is CASSLDGSGVGEQYF.

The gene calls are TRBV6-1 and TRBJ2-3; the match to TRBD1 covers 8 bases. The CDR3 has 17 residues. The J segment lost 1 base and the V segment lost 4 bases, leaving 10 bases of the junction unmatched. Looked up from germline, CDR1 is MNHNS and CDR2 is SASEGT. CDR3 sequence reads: CASSVASPGQGTDTQYF. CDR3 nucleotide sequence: TGTGCCAGCAGTGTTGCATCTCCGGGACAGGGCACAGATACGCAGTATTTT.

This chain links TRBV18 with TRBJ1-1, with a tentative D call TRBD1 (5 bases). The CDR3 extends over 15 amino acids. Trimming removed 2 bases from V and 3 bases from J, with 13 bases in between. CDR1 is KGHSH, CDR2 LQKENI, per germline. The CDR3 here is CASSPVAGWYTEAFF. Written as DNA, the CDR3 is TGTGCCAGCTCACCAGTGGCAGGGTGGTACACTGAAGCTTTCTTT.

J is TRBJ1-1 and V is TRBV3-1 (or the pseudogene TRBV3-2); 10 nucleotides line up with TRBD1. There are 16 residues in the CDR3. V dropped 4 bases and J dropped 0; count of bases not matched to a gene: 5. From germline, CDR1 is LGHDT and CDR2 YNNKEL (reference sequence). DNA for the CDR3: TGTGCCAGCAGCCGGGACAGGGGCTCCATGAACACTGAAGCTTTCTTT. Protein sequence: CASSRDRGSMNTEAFF.

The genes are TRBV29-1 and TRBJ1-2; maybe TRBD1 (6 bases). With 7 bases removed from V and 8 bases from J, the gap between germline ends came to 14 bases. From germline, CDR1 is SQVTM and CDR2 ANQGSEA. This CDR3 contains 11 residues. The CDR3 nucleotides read TGCAGCGCGCCGAACAGGGTCGGCTACACCTTC. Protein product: CSAPNRVGYTF.

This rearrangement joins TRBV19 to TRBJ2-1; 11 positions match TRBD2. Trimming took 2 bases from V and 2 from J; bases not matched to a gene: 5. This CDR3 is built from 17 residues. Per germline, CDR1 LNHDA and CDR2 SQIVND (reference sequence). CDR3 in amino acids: CASSISLAGATYNEQFF. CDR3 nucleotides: TGTGCCAGTAGTATATCACTAGCGGGGGCCACCTACAATGAGCAGTTCTTC.

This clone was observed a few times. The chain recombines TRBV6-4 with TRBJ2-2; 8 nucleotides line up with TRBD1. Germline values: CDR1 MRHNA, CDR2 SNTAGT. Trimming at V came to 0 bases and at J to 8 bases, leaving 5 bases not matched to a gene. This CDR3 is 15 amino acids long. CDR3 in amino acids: CASSDSDRGLGELFF. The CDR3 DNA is TGTGCCAGCAGTGACTCTGACAGGGGATTAGGGGAGCTGTTTTTT.

Here the CDR3 DNA reads TGTGCCAGCTCACCACCTCTGGTCAGGTCGAACACTGAAGCTTTCTTT. Translation: CASSPPLVRSNTEAFF. This chain joins TRBV18 and TRBJ1-1; D gene ambiguous. Per germline, CDR1 KGHSH and CDR2 LQKENI. V lost 0 bases, J lost 1 base, and 12 bases lay in between. This CDR3 contains 16 residues.

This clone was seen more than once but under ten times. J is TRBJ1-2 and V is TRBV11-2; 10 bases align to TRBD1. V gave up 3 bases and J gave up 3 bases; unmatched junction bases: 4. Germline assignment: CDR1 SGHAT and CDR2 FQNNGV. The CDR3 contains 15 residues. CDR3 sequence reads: CASSFGGTGDYGYTF. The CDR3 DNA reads TGTGCCAGCAGCTTTGGGGGGACAGGGGACTATGGCTACACCTTC.

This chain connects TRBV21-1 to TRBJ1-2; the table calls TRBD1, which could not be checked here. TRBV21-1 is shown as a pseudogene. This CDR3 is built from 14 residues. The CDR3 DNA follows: TGTGCCAGCAGCCTAGAGGGGGCGGCCTGTGGCTACACCTTC. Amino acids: CASSLEGAACGYTF.

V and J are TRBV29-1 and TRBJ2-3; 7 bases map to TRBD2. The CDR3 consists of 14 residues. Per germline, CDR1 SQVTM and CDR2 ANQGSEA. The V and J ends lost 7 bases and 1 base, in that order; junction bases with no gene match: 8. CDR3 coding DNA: TGCAGCGGGGATGAGCGGGGACGCACAGATACGCAGTATTTT. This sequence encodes CSGDERGRTDTQYF.

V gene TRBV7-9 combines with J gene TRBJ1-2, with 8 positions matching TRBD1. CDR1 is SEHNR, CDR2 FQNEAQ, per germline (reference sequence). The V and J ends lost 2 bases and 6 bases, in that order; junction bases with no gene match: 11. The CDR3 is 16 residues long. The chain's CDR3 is CASSLYPPGGEHGYTF. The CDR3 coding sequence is TGTGCCAGCAGCTTATACCCCCCAGGGGGCGAACATGGCTACACCTTC.

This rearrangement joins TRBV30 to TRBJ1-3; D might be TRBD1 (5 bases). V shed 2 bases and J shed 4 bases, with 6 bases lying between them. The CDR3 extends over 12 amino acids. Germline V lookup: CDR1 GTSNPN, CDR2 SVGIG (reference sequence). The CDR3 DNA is TGTGCCTGGAGTCGGGGGGGAAACACCATATATTTT. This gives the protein CAWSRGGNTIYF.

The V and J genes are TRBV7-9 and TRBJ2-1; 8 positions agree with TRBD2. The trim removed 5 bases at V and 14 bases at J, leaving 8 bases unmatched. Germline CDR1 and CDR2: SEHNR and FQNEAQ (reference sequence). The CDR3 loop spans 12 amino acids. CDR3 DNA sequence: TGTGCCAGCAGCCACCCGGGAGCGGGGGAGTTCTTC. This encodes CASSHPGAGEFF.

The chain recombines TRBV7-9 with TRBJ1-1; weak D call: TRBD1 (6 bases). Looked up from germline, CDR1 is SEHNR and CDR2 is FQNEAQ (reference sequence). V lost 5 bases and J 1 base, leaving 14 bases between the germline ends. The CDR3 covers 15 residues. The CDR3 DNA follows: TGTGCCAGCAGCCGATCTCAGGGGCGGAACACTGAAGCTTTCTTT. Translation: CASSRSQGRNTEAFF.

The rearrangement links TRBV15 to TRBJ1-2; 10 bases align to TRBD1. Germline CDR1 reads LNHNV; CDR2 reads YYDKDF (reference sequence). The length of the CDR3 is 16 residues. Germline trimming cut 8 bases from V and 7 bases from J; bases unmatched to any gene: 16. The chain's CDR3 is CATPPEGDRGFSGYTF. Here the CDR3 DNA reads TGTGCCACCCCCCCTGAGGGGGACAGGGGTTTCTCTGGCTACACCTTC.

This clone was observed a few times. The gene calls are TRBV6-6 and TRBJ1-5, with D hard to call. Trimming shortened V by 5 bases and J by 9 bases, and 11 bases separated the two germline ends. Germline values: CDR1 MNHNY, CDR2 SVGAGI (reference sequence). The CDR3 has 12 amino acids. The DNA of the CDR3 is TGTGCCAGCAGTGTCCCCCGAGGGCCCCAGCATTTT. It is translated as CASSVPRGPQHF.